This record covers a single TCR beta chain. During active infection, Seattle patients enrolled and were then monitored through disease. Authors' methods: Amplification from reference gene primers served as the basis for estimated nucleated cell counts. Using immunoSEQ multiplex PCR, the repertoire was profiled, and TCRdb retains in-frame clones only, with some absent. D and trimming come from the DNA, and the V and J calls and clone size come from that table. The table shows 300,000 to 350,000 clones, with 88% occurring only once. CDR1 is SGHRS and CDR2 is YFSETQ in the germline V gene. J was trimmed by 5 bases and V by 4 bases; bases with no gene match: 8. CDR3 length: 14 residues. The data were obtained in a study of blood T cell repertoires in COVID-19. Study in general: Samples of COVID-19 (acute and convalescent) were obtained from the United States, Italy and Spain. T cells, B-cell-depleted T cells, or PBMCs provided the cDNA or gDNA that served as material.

The clonotype was recovered from a woman aged 30 to 39 with COVID-19, enrolled during active disease. V gene TRBV5-1 combines with J gene TRBJ2-7; 8 nucleotides agree with TRBD2. Sample: peripheral blood. The CDR3: CASSPGGPNDEQYV. CDR3 DNA: TGCGCCAGCAGCCCGGGGGGGCCCAACGACGAGCAGTACGTC.